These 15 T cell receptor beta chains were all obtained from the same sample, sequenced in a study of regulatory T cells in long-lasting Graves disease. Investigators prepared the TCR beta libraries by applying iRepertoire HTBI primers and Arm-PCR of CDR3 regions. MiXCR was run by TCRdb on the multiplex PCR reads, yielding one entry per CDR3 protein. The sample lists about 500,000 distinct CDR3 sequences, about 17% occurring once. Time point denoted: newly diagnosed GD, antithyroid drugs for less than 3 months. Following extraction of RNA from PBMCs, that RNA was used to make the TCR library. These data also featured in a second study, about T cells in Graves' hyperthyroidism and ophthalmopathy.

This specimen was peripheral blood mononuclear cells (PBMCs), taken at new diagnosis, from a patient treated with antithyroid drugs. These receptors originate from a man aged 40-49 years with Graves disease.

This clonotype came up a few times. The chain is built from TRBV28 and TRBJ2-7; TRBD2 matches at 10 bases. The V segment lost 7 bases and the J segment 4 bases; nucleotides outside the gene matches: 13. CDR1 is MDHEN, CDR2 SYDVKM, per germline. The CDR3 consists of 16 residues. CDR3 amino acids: CASTLTGISGRYEQYF. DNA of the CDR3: TGTGCCAGCACTCTTACCGGGATTAGCGGGAGGTACGAGCAGTACTTC.

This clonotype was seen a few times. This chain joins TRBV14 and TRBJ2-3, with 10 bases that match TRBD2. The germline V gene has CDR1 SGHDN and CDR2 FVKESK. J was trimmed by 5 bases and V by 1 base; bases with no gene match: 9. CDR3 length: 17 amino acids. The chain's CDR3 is CASSQVPSGSAEDTQYF. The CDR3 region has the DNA TGTGCCAGCAGCCAAGTCCCTAGCGGGAGTGCCGAAGATACGCAGTATTTT. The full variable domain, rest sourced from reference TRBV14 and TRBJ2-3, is EAGVTQFPSHSVIEKGQTVTLRCDPISGHDNLYWYRRVMGKEIKFLLHFVKESKQDESGMPNNRFLAERTGGTYSTLKVQPAELEDSGVYFCASSQVPSGSAEDTQYFGPGTRLTVL.

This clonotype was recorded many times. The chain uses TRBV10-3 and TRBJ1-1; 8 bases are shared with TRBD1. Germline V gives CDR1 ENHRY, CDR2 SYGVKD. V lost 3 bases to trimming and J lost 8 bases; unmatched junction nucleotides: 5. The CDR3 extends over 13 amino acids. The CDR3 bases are TGTGCCATCAGTGATCAGGGGGCAGCGGAAGCTTTCTTT. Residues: CAISDQGAAEAFF.

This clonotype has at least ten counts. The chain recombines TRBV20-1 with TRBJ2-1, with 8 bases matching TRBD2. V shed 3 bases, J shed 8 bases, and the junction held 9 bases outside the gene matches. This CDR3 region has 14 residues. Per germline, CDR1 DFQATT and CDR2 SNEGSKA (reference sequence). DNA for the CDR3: TGCAGTGCTAGTTTGGTGACTAGCGCCGATGAGCAGTTCTTC. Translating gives CSASLVTSADEQFF.

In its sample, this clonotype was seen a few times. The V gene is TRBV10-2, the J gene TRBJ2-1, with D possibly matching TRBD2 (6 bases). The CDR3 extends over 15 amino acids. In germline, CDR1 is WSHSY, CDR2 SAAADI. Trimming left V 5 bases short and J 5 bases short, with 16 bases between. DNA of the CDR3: TGCGCCAGCAGTTTAAATCTTCCGGGAGACAATGAGCAGTTCTTC. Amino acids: CASSLNLPGDNEQFF.

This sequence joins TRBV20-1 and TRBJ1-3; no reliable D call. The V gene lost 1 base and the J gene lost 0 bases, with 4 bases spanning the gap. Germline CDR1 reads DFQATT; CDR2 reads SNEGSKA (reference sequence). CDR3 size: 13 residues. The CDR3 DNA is TGCAGTGCTAGAGCCTTCTCTGGAAACACCATATATTTT. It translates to CSARAFSGNTIYF.

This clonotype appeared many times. This CDR3 is CAWSVGVGWEQYF. CDR3 DNA: TGTGCCTGGAGTGTCGGGGTTGGGTGGGAGCAGTACTTC. The V and J genes are TRBV30 and TRBJ2-7; a possible D gene is TRBD2 (5 bases). The CDR3 sequence is 13 residues long. Germline lookup yields CDR1 GTSNPN and CDR2 SVGIG (reference sequence). V was shortened by 0 bases and J by 7 bases, with 13 bases between the two germline ends.

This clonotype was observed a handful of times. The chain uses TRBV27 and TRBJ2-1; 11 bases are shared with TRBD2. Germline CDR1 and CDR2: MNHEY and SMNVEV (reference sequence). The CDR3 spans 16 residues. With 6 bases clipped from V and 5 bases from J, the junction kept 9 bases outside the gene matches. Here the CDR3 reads CASRDETSGRNNEQFF. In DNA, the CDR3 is TGTGCCAGCAGAGACGAAACTAGCGGGAGAAACAATGAGCAGTTCTTC.

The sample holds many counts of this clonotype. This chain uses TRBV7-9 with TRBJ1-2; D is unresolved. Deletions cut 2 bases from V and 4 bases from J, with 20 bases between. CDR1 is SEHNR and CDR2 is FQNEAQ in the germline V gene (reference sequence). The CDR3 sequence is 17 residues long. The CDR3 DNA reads TGTGCCAGCAGCTTACTCGGGTCCGGTGGCGGACTCTATGGCTACACCTTC. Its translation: CASSLLGSGGGLYGYTF. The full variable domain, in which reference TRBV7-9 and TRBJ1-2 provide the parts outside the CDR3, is DTGVSQNPRHKITKRGQNVTFRCDPISEHNRLYWYRQTLGQGPEFLTYFQNEAQLEKSRLLSDRFSAERPKGSFSTLEIQRTEQGDSAMYLCASSLLGSGGGLYGYTFGSGTRLTVV.

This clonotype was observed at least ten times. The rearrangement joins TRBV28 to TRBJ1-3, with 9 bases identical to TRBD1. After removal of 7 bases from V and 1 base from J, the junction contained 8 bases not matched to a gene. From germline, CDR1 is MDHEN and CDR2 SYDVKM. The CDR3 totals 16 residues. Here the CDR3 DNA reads TGTGCCAGCACCACTCCGGGACAGGGATCTGGAAACACCATATATTTT. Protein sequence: CASTTPGQGSGNTIYF.

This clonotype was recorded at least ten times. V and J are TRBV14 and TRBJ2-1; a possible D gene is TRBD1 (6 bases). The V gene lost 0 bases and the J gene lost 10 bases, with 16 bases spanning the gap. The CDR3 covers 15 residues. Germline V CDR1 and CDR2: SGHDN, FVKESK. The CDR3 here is CASSQDHRGQGEQFF. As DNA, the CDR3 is TGTGCCAGCAGCCAAGATCACCGCGGGCAGGGGGAGCAGTTCTTC.

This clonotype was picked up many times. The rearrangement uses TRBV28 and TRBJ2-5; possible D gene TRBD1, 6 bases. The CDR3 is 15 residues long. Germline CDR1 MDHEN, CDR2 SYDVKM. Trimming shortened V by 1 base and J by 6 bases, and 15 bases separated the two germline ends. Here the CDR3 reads CASSLYQGLGKTQYF. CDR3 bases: TGTGCCAGCAGTTTATATCAGGGGTTAGGGAAGACCCAGTACTTC. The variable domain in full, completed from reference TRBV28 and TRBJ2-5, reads DVKVTQSSRYLVKRTGEKVFLECVQDMDHENMFWYRQDPGLGLRLIYFSYDVKMKEKGDIPEGYSVSREKKERFSLILESASTNQTSMYLCASSLYQGLGKTQYFGPGTRLLVL.

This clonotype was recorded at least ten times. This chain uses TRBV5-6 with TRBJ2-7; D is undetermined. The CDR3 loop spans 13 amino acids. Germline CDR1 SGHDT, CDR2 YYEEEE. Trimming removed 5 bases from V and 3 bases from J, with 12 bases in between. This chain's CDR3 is CASRYRLDYEQYF. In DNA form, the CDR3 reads TGTGCCAGCAGATACAGACTCGACTACGAGCAGTACTTC. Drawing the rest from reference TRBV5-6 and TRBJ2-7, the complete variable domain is DAGVTQSPTHLIKTRGQQVTLRCSPKSGHDTVSWYQQALGQGPQFIFQYYEEEERQRGNFPDRFSGHQFPNYSSELNVNALLLGDSALYLCASRYRLDYEQYFGPGTRLTVT.

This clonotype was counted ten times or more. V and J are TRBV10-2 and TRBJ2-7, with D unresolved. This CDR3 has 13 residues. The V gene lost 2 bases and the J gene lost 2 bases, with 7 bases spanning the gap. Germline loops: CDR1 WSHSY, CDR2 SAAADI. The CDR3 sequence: CASSEDAAYEQYF. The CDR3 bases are TGCGCCAGCAGTGAGGACGCGGCCTACGAGCAGTACTTC.

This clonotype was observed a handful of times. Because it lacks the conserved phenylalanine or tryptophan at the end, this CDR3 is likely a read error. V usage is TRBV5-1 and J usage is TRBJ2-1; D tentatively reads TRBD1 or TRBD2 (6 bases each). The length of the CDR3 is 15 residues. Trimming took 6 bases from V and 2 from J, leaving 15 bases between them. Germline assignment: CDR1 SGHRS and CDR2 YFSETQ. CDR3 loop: CASKGGGITYNEQFL. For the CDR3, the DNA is TGCGCCAGCAAAGGAGGGGGTATAACCTACAATGAGCAGTTCCTC.